The entry that follows covers one TCR beta chain sequence. Which antigen it targets is not known. Per-base qualities were not stored, and no clone one base away is much larger. The germline V gene provides CDR1 SGHDT and CDR2 YYEEEE. Relative to germline, V is 1 base shorter and J is 4 bases shorter, with 6 bases between their ends. From its cysteine to its phenylalanine, the CDR3 spans 12 amino acids. The DNA shown is the 36-base CDR3, in frame from base 1. The immunoSEQ Assay, a bias-controlled multiplex PCR, was used to amplify TCRbeta CDR3 regions from genomic DNA. In the authors' own workflow: The number of nucleated cells in each sample was estimated by amplification of reference gene primers within the assay. To quantify the absolute abundance of each unique TCRbeta CDR3 rearrangement, sequence reads were collapsed and filtered. For each sample, productive Simpson clonality was calculated by taking the square root of Simpson's diversity index across productive rearrangements. The table was pulled from immuneACCESS by TCRdb, which kept in-frame rearrangements only. Such tables lose some clones; where checked, under half of the loss comes from unresolved V genes, and the rest has no known cause. V, J and clone size are taken as reported in that table, and D and trimming were inferred from the DNA itself. This sample lists about 86,000 clones; 85% to 90% were detected once. 0.85% to 1.2% of the sample is taken by the ten largest.

Collaborating institutions collected whole blood in K2EDTA tubes following their own protocols. Collaborator samples were shipped for TCRbeta analysis as frozen whole blood, isolated PBMCs, or DNA extracted from either sample type. The sample originates from a study of blood T cell repertoires in COVID-19 (dated by TCRdb to about 2020). Concerning the study at large: Samples from collaborators originated in the United States, Italy and Spain and spanned both the acute and convalescent phases of COVID-19. Deeply sampled blood TCRbeta repertoires from subjects exposed to, actively infected with, or recovered from COVID-19 were included in the dataset. The material from the prospective study consisted of cDNA or gDNA derived from T cells, B-cell-depleted T cells, or PBMCs. The samples were drawn from the first 160 participants of the ongoing ImmuneRACE study and from some 1,300 subjects provided by 6 global collaborators. The sample metadata nearly always contained a de-identified subject ID, COVID-19 status, age in years and sex. The repertoires were released in a freely available public database intended as a resource for research on the immune response to SARS-CoV-2. Where HLA class I and class II types were available, the types were taken from metadata supplied by the sample provider, not from assay-based typing. The study at large found these results: How much clinical and demographic metadata was included differed by source and by participant, and the metadata was provided uncurated.

This clonotype was sampled from a human donor in a cohort sampled during active COVID-19. Source material: peripheral blood. Recombination connected TRBV5-6 to TRBJ2-7; a confident D gene designation cannot be given. The CDR3 corresponds to CASSLSRYEQYF. The DNA sequence reads TGTGCCAGCAGCTTGTCTCGGTACGAGCAGTACTTC.